The 19 T cell receptor beta chains in this list originate from one sample, sequenced in a study of shared clonotypes between healthy human individuals. Clones were sequenced by immunoSEQ multiplex PCR, and TCRdb holds only the in-frame ones, with some missing. The table records millions of clones, roughly 96% of them present only once. The sequenced sample consisted of naive CD4+ T cells sorted from blood. Subset described: CD45RA+ positively selected. All receptors derive from a man aged 18 to 30 in good health.

About this clone: One end of the junction varies from germline; a read error may be responsible. The CDR3 region has the DNA TGTGCCAGCAGCAGTAGAGGGACAGGAAATGAAAAAAGGGTTTTT. Residues: CASSSRGTGNEKRVF. The rearrangement joins TRBV6-6 to TRBJ1-4; 8 bases line up with TRBD1. The CDR3 is made up of 15 amino acids. Germline CDR1 reads MNHNY; CDR2 reads SVGAGI (reference sequence).

This chain connects TRBV19 to TRBJ1-1; D ambiguous. This CDR3 contains 13 residues. Germline lookup yields CDR1 LNHDA and CDR2 SQIVND (reference sequence). The germline V and J ends were trimmed by 3 bases and 7 bases, with 12 bases remaining between them. The CDR3 loop reads CASSMGGFGEAFF. CDR3 DNA sequence: TGTGCCAGTAGTATGGGAGGTTTTGGTGAAGCTTTCTTT.

As to this clone: A junction end diverges from the germline sequence, so it may reflect a read error. The chain combines TRBV7-7 with TRBJ1-4; possibly TRBD1 for D (5 bases). Germline-derived CDR1 and CDR2 are SSHAT and FNYEAQ (reference sequence). The CDR3 length is 13 residues. The CDR3: CASSLGENEKLFF. The CDR3 DNA reads TGTGCTAGCAGCTTAGGGGAGAATGAAAAACTGTTTTTT.

This clone has just one count. The gene calls are TRBV9 and TRBJ1-1; TRBD1 might be the D (5 bases). The V end lost 3 bases, the J end lost 3 bases, and 12 bases lay between the germline ends. Germline V CDR1 and CDR2: SGDLS, YYNGEE. The CDR3 runs 14 residues. DNA of the CDR3: TGTGCCAGCAGCGCCAGGGATTGGGACACTGAAGCTTTCTTT. As protein: CASSARDWDTEAFF.

The chain joins TRBV19 to TRBJ2-2; a weak D match, TRBD1 (5 bases). This CDR3 contains 14 residues. Trimming pared 7 bases from V and 4 bases from J, leaving 13 bases between. Germline CDR1 LNHDA, CDR2 SQIVND (reference sequence). The CDR3 sequence: CASNIQAATGELFF. The CDR3 region has the DNA TGTGCCAGTAACATACAGGCGGCCACCGGGGAGCTGTTTTTT.

The CDR3 here is CASSSRWTGNTGELFF. CDR3 bases: TGTGCCAGCAGCTCCCGGTGGACAGGGAATACCGGGGAGCTGTTTTTT. This chain joins TRBV7-9 and TRBJ2-2; 8 bases map to TRBD1. Germline CDR1 reads SEHNR; CDR2 reads FQNEAQ (reference sequence). The junction had 9 bases not matched to a gene; V was cut back by 4 bases and J by 5 bases. The CDR3 spans 16 residues.

V and J are TRBV30 and TRBJ1-1; a possible D gene is TRBD1 (6 bases). The length of the CDR3 is 14 residues. V dropped 2 bases and J dropped 0 bases, with 10 bases sitting between them. CDR1 GTSNPN and CDR2 SVGIG come from the germline V gene (reference sequence). Written as DNA, the CDR3 is TGTGCCTGGAGTCGCAGGGGACTGAACACTGAAGCTTTCTTT. It yields the protein CAWSRRGLNTEAFF.

The chain combines TRBV6-5 with TRBJ2-7; D gene unclear. Between the trimmed V and J ends, which lost 7 bases and 0 bases, there was a span of 7 bases. The CDR3 totals 12 residues. Per germline, CDR1 MNHEY and CDR2 SVGAGI. CDR3 region: CASMGNSYEQYF. CDR3 coding DNA: TGTGCCAGCATGGGCAACTCCTACGAGCAGTACTTC.

This rearrangement joins TRBV2 to TRBJ2-3; no clear D gene. This CDR3 spans 15 amino acids. The V gene lost 2 bases and the J gene lost 0 bases, with 9 bases spanning the gap. Germline values: CDR1 SNHLY, CDR2 FYNNEI. In DNA form, the CDR3 reads TGTGCCAGCAGTGAACGAGGATACAGCACAGATACGCAGTATTTT. Its protein is CASSERGYSTDTQYF. The full variable domain, with the rest looked up from reference TRBV2 and TRBJ2-3, is EPEVTQTPSHQVTQMGQEVILRCVPISNHLYFYWYRQILGQKVEFLVSFYNNEISEKSEIFDDQFSVERPDGSNFTLKIRSTKLEDSAMYFCASSERGYSTDTQYFGPGTRLTVL.

This sequence joins TRBV9 and TRBJ2-3; a possible D gene is TRBD2 (6 bases). V lost 0 bases to trimming and J lost 7 bases, with 9 bases between them. The CDR3 is 13 amino acids. The germline V gene has CDR1 SGDLS and CDR2 YYNGEE. The DNA of the CDR3 is TGTGCCAGCAGCGTAGGGGGGGAAAATACGCAGTATTTT. Its translation: CASSVGGENTQYF.

The V and J genes are TRBV5-4 and TRBJ2-2; maybe TRBD1 (5 bases). Germline assignment: CDR1 SGHNT and CDR2 YYREEE (reference sequence). The length of the CDR3 is 14 residues. Trimming left V 1 base short and J 5 bases short, with 9 bases between. This CDR3 reads CASSLMRQTGELFF. The CDR3 DNA is TGTGCCAGCAGCTTGATGAGACAGACCGGGGAGCTGTTTTTT.

V is TRBV6-1 and J is TRBJ1-1, with 7 bases aligning to TRBD1. The germline gives CDR1 MNHNS, CDR2 SASEGT. The V segment lost 1 base and the J segment 14 bases; nucleotides outside the gene matches: 13. The CDR3 is 14 amino acids. The CDR3 region is CASSEVGGTVFLFF. The CDR3 DNA is TGTGCCAGCAGTGAAGTGGGAGGGACAGTCTTTTTGTTCTTT.

This clone has a single count. The genes are TRBV5-1 and TRBJ2-7; 10 bases are a match to TRBD1. V was clipped by 4 bases and J by 2 bases; unmatched bases: 9. Per the germline V gene, CDR1 is SGHRS and CDR2 is YFSETQ. The CDR3 totals 16 residues. The CDR3 coding sequence is TGCGCCAGCAGCCCCCGACAGGGGGCGATGCCCTACGAGCAGTACTTC. This sequence encodes CASSPRQGAMPYEQYF.

V gene TRBV9 combines with J gene TRBJ2-7; TRBD1 might be the D (6 bases). CDR1 SGDLS and CDR2 YYNGEE come from the germline V gene. CDR3 size: 14 residues. Trimming removed 3 bases at V and 2 bases at J, with 12 bases between. The DNA of the CDR3 is TGTGCCAGCAGCGACAGGGTTCAGACCTACGAGCAGTACTTC. Protein sequence: CASSDRVQTYEQYF.

About this clone itself: This sample also contains other DNA sequences that code for the same CDR3. The V gene is TRBV6-5, the J gene TRBJ1-1; TRBD1 agrees at 7 bases. The CDR3 loop spans 13 amino acids. Per germline, CDR1 MNHEY and CDR2 SVGAGI. The ends lost 5 bases at V and 5 bases at J; junction bases unmatched: 5. CDR3 DNA sequence: TGTGCCAGCAGTCGAGGGGGCGGGACTGAAGCTTTCTTT. Protein sequence: CASSRGGGTEAFF.

The J gene is TRBJ2-4, the V gene TRBV19; TRBD1 is a possible D gene (6 bases). V lost 3 bases to trimming and J lost 12 bases, with 30 bases between them. The germline V gene has CDR1 LNHDA and CDR2 SQIVND (reference sequence). This CDR3 spans 18 amino acids. In DNA form, the CDR3 reads TGTGCCAGTAGTATCTTTAAAGGTGGCCAGGGGATTCTCGGGTCTCAGTACTTC. The encoded protein is CASSIFKGGQGILGSQYF. Combining the CDR3 with reference TRBV19 and TRBJ2-4 gives the whole variable domain DGGITQSPKYLFRKEGQNVTLSCEQNLNHDAMYWYRQDPGQGLRLIYYSQIVNDFQKGDIAEGYSVSREKKESFPLTVTSAQKNPTAFYLCASSIFKGGQGILGSQYFGAGTRLSVL.

This chain joins TRBV6-1 and TRBJ2-1; 11 bases fit TRBD2. J lost 9 bases, V lost 7 bases, and 5 bases had no gene match. The germline V gene encodes CDR1 MNHNS and CDR2 SASEGT. The CDR3 contains 13 residues. CDR3 region: CASKLAGGPEQFF. CDR3 bases: TGTGCCAGCAAGCTAGCGGGAGGTCCTGAGCAGTTCTTC.

On this clone: Distinct nucleotide sequences in the sample also encode this CDR3. This sequence joins TRBV30 and TRBJ1-6, with D uncertain. The CDR3 is 16 amino acids. Trimming took off 5 bases at V and 0 bases at J, with 14 bases between the two ends. Per the germline V gene, CDR1 is GTSNPN and CDR2 is SVGIG (reference sequence). In DNA form, the CDR3 reads TGTGCCTGGTCAAACGCCGGGAGCTCCTATAATTCACCCCTCCACTTT. Protein: CAWSNAGSSYNSPLHF.

The chain uses TRBV10-1 and TRBJ2-1, with a tentative D call TRBD2 (6 bases). V was cut by 5 bases and J by 7 bases, with 18 bases left in between. The germline V gene has CDR1 WNHNN and CDR2 SYGVQD (reference sequence). The CDR3 length is 15 residues. In DNA, the CDR3 is TGCGCCAGCAGTACCAGTACGGGGAGGCGGAATGAGCAGTTCTTC. This encodes CASSTSTGRRNEQFF.